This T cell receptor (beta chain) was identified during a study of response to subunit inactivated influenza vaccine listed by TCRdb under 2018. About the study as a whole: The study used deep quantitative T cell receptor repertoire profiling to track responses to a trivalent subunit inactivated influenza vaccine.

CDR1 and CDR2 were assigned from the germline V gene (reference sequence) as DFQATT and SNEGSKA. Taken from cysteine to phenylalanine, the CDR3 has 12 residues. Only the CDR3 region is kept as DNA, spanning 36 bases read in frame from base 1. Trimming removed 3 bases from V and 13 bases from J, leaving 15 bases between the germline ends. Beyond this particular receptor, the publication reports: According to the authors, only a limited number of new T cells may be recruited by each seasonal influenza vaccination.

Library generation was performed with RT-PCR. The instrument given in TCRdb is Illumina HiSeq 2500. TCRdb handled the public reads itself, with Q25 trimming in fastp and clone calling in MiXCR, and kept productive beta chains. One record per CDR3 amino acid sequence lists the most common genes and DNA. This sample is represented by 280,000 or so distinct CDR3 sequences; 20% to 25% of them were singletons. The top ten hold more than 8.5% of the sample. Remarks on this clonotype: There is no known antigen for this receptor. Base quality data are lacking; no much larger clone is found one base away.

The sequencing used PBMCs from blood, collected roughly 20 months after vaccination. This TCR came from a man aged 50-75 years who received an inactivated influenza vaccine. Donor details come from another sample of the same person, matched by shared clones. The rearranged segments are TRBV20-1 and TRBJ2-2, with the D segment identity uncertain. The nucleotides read TGCAGTGCTAGCTCTCCGGGCGGTCGGCTGTTTTTT. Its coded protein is CSASSPGGRLFF.